The 21 T cell receptor beta chains below come from one sample, sequenced in a study of T-cell reconstitution after alpha-beta-depleted transplantation in children. Unique molecular identifiers were incorporated into the prepared TCRbeta library. From the PCR reads, TCRdb called clonotypes with MiXCR, one entry per CDR3 protein. The table shows approximately 520,000 distinct CDR3 sequences, with 32% occurring only once. The sample here was PBMCs from the stem cell graft donor, taken from the stem cell graft. All receptors derive from a human donor who donated a stem cell graft to a child with aplastic anemia.

This clonotype was seen a few times. The chain combines TRBV12-3 or TRBV12-4 with TRBJ2-1; 13 bases are a match to TRBD2. The V segment lost 6 bases and the J segment 2 bases; nucleotides outside the gene matches: 4. This CDR3 is built from 16 residues. The CDR3 nucleotides read TGTGCCAGCAGAGGACTAGCGGGAGTAACCTACAATGAGCAGTTCTTC. Protein: CASRGLAGVTYNEQFF.

The chain recombines TRBV29-1 with TRBJ1-5; maybe TRBD1 (6 bases). The germline V gene encodes CDR1 SQVTM and CDR2 ANQGSEA. CDR3 length equals 15 residues. Trimming took off 5 bases at V and 2 bases at J, with 16 bases between the two ends. The CDR3 is CSVKTGGEGNQPQHF. In nucleotides, the CDR3 is TGCAGCGTTAAGACAGGAGGGGAAGGCAATCAGCCCCAGCATTTT.

This rearrangement joins TRBV11-2 to TRBJ2-3; D is perhaps TRBD1 (6 bases). CDR1 and CDR2 from the germline V gene are SGHAT and FQNNGV. Deletions cut 3 bases from V and 4 bases from J, with 14 bases between. The CDR3 has 15 amino acids. The CDR3 sequence: CASSFRQAGADTQYF. CDR3 nucleotides: TGTGCCAGCAGCTTCCGACAGGCCGGGGCAGATACGCAGTATTTT.

Only a few counts were recorded for this clonotype. The chain joins TRBV4-2 to TRBJ1-2; 7 nucleotides agree with TRBD1. The J segment lost 10 bases and the V segment lost 6 bases, leaving 5 bases of the junction unmatched. The CDR3 has 11 residues. Germline CDR1 LGHNA, CDR2 YNFKEQ. CDR3 sequence reads: CASRIGQDYTF. CDR3 DNA sequence: TGTGCCAGCAGGATTGGACAGGACTACACCTTC.

The chain combines TRBV14 with TRBJ2-6, with D possibly matching TRBD1 (7 bases). Germline lookup yields CDR1 SGHDN and CDR2 FVKESK. The CDR3 loop spans 16 amino acids. V was trimmed by 8 bases and J by 0 bases, leaving 14 bases between them. CDR3 region: CASAGQLSSGANVLTF. The CDR3 bases are TGTGCCAGCGCGGGACAGCTCAGCTCTGGGGCCAACGTCCTGACTTTC.

The chain carries TRBV5-1 and TRBJ2-3; D uncertain. V was pared by 2 bases and J by 3 bases, with 4 bases between. The CDR3 totals 12 residues. Germline V gene data show CDR1 as SGHRS and CDR2 as YFSETQ. CDR3 region: CASSFWTDTQYF. CDR3 coding DNA: TGCGCCAGCAGCTTTTGGACAGATACGCAGTATTTT.

This clonotype was detected only a few times. The chain has TRBV3-1 and TRBJ1-1; tentative D call: TRBD1 (6 bases). The germline gives CDR1 LGHDT, CDR2 YNNKEL (reference sequence). V was pared by 0 bases and J by 2 bases, with 13 bases between. This CDR3 spans 16 amino acids. The CDR3 nucleotides are TGTGCCAGCAGCCAAGATCCAGGCAGGGGCAACACTGAAGCTTTCTTT. Translation: CASSQDPGRGNTEAFF.

This clonotype was detected a few times. This chain uses TRBV18 with TRBJ1-1; 7 bases agree with TRBD1. Unmatched junction bases numbered 6, after V lost 4 bases and J lost 1 base. This CDR3 spans 15 amino acids. The germline CDR1 and CDR2 sequences are KGHSH and LQKENI. The CDR3 region has the DNA TGTGCCAGCTCACTTACAGGGGACAAGAACACTGAAGCTTTCTTT. Translation: CASSLTGDKNTEAFF.

This clonotype was detected a few times. The V call is TRBV3-1, the J call TRBJ1-5, with D possibly TRBD1 on 5 matching bases. V lost 3 bases and J 6 bases, leaving 18 bases between the germline ends. There are 16 residues in the CDR3. Germline-derived CDR1 and CDR2 are LGHDT and YNNKEL (reference sequence). The CDR3 protein is CASSQGSTGRVQPQHF. As DNA, the CDR3 is TGTGCCAGCAGCCAGGGCTCCACGGGACGTGTTCAGCCCCAGCATTTT.

The rearrangement links TRBV28 to TRBJ2-7; D might be TRBD1 (6 bases). Germline CDR1 MDHEN, CDR2 SYDVKM. The CDR3 contains 14 residues. Trimming took off 6 bases at V and 2 bases at J, with 14 bases between the two ends. The CDR3 coding sequence is TGTGCCAGCAGCGTCCGGGACACAGCCTACGAGCAGTACGTC. It encodes CASSVRDTAYEQYV.

The gene calls are TRBV18 and TRBJ1-1, with D maybe TRBD1 (6 bases). The CDR3 consists of 15 residues. V was cut by 6 bases and J by 1 base, with 15 bases left in between. Germline V CDR1 and CDR2: KGHSH, LQKENI. The CDR3 nucleotides are TGTGCCAGCTCTATAACCCGGGACACGAACACTGAAGCTTTCTTT. Its protein product is CASSITRDTNTEAFF.

The chain couples TRBV28 to TRBJ2-7; 9 nucleotides match TRBD1. CDR1 is MDHEN, CDR2 SYDVKM, per germline. The CDR3 loop spans 14 amino acids. V lost 10 bases to trimming and J lost 2 bases; unmatched junction nucleotides: 9. Written as DNA, the CDR3 is TGTGCCACCTACAGACAGGGGGAACCCTACGAGCAGTACTTC. Protein: CATYRQGEPYEQYF.

This clonotype was seen more than once but under ten times. The chain employs TRBV20-1 and TRBJ1-1; D unresolved. Trimming left V 0 bases short and J 0 bases short, with 8 bases between. The CDR3 length is 14 residues. CDR1 DFQATT and CDR2 SNEGSKA come from the germline V gene (reference sequence). The CDR3 spells CSARDEHMNTEAFF. CDR3 in DNA: TGCAGTGCTAGAGATGAACACATGAACACTGAAGCTTTCTTT.

This clonotype has more than one count but fewer than ten. V is TRBV20-1 and J is TRBJ1-6; 8 bases line up with TRBD1. The ends lost 0 bases at V and 7 bases at J; junction bases unmatched: 8. CDR3 length: 16 amino acids. CDR1 is DFQATT and CDR2 is SNEGSKA in the germline V gene (reference sequence). This CDR3 reads CSARDRQGAWNSPLHF. The CDR3 DNA follows: TGCAGTGCTAGAGATCGGCAGGGGGCATGGAATTCACCCCTCCACTTT.

This clonotype was seen more than once but under ten times. This sequence joins TRBV12-3 or TRBV12-4 and TRBJ1-3; no definite D call. The CDR3 spans 11 residues. Trimming removed 7 bases from V and 0 bases from J, with 1 base in between. The CDR3 reads CASNSGNTIYF. The DNA for the CDR3 is TGTGCCAGCAACTCTGGAAACACCATATATTTT.

The chain is built from TRBV12-3 or TRBV12-4 and TRBJ1-6, with a weak D call TRBD1 (6 bases). This CDR3 spans 17 amino acids. V was cut by 4 bases and J by 1 base, with 14 bases left in between. CDR3 nucleotides: TGTGCCAGCAGTTACAGGGTGACTTTTTCCTATAATTCACCCCTCCACTTT. Amino acids: CASSYRVTFSYNSPLHF.

In its sample, this clonotype was seen a few times. The chain has TRBV7-9 and TRBJ1-1, with D possibly matching TRBD1 (6 bases). Germline V gene data show CDR1 as SEHNR and CDR2 as FQNEAQ (reference sequence). The CDR3 is 14 residues long. The ends were cut back, 3 bases at V and 3 bases at J, with 11 bases in the middle. The CDR3 nucleotides are TGTGCCAGCAGCTTCGGGGGCACGGACACTGAAGCTTTCTTT. Translating it yields CASSFGGTDTEAFF.

This clonotype came up a few times. V usage is TRBV20-1 and J usage is TRBJ1-5, with a weak D call TRBD1 (5 bases). The germline gives CDR1 DFQATT, CDR2 SNEGSKA (reference sequence). Between the trimmed V and J ends, which lost 3 bases and 5 bases, there was a span of 20 bases. The CDR3 spans 16 residues. CDR3: CSASPLGGEAHQPQHF. The CDR3 region has the DNA TGCAGTGCTAGCCCCCTGGGGGGTGAGGCACATCAGCCCCAGCATTTT.

This clonotype was seen more than once but under ten times. The gene calls are TRBV7-9 and TRBJ2-2; D is perhaps TRBD1 or TRBD2 (6 bases each). CDR3 length: 11 residues. The V gene lost 6 bases and the J gene lost 10 bases, with 9 bases spanning the gap. In germline, CDR1 is SEHNR, CDR2 FQNEAQ (reference sequence). The CDR3 bases are TGTGCCAGCAGTCCGGGGGCGGAGCTGTTTTTT. The encoded protein is CASSPGAELFF.

This clonotype came up a few times. The chain joins TRBV12-3 or TRBV12-4 to TRBJ2-2, with a weak D call TRBD2 (6 bases). CDR3 size: 13 residues. The germline V and J ends were trimmed by 5 bases and 7 bases, with 11 bases remaining between them. CDR3 coding DNA: TGTGCCAGCAGTCCCCGGGGGAACGGGGAGCTGTTTTTT. It specifies CASSPRGNGELFF.

The chain is built from TRBV6-5 and TRBJ2-7, with D hard to call. The CDR3 covers 13 residues. In germline, CDR1 is MNHEY, CDR2 SVGAGI. Deletions cut 6 bases from V and 3 bases from J, with 12 bases between. The DNA of the CDR3 is TGTGCCAGCAGAAAAGGACGGATCTACGAGCAGTACTTC. Translating it yields CASRKGRIYEQYF.